Many counts were recorded for the clone carrying this T cell receptor beta chain. The antigen remains undetermined. The sample comes from a study of T-cell reconstitution after alpha-beta-depleted transplantation in children. Study outcomes and limitations: Some patients' high day-60 TCRbeta diversity was traced to surviving recipient T cells and thymic progenitors. Newly produced T cells mostly provided counts and TCRbeta diversity after one year, as hyperexpanded clones declined. Two months or so post-transplant, alpha-beta T cells reportedly derived from several hundred expanded graft clones.

As it was prepared, the TCRbeta library received unique molecular identifiers. TCRdb re-called the PCR reads with MiXCR, one entry per CDR3 protein. Of a few hundred thousand distinct CDR3 sequences listed, roughly a tenth are singletons. Germline V CDR1 and CDR2: SGHTA, FQGNSA. The CDR3 consists of 12 residues. V was cut by 7 bases and J by 6 bases, with 9 bases left in between. This sequence joins TRBV7-2 and TRBJ2-2; D perhaps matches TRBD1 (5 bases). The sequence derives from a boy younger than two with acute myeloid leukemia, due to receive a stem cell transplant. Specimen: PBMCs, collected before TCRalphabeta/CD19-depleted stem cell transplant. CDR3 DNA sequence: TGTGCCAGCACCTTGGGGCCCGGGGAGCTGTTTTTT. Amino acids: CASTLGPGELFF.